This entry is about one TCR beta chain. Antigen specificity is unknown. The data are from a study of T-cell reconstitution after alpha-beta-depleted transplantation in children. The study's findings and limits: Elevated TCRbeta diversity at day 60 was traced, in some patients, to surviving recipient T cells and thymic progenitors. The origin of alpha-beta T cells about two months after transplant was reportedly several hundred expanded graft clones. The main origin of T-cell counts and diversity one year after transplant was newly produced T cells.

The CDR3 is made up of 17 amino acids. Trimming left V 3 bases short and J 0 bases short, with 15 bases between. Unique molecular identifiers featured in how the TCRbeta library was prepared. One entry per CDR3 protein, called by TCRdb with MiXCR from the PCR reads. The sample has about 500,000 distinct CDR3 sequences; over 10% are singletons. The rearrangement joins TRBV12-3 or TRBV12-4 to TRBJ2-4; tentatively, D is TRBD2 (5 bases). The source of this sequence is a female patient aged 2-15 years who had a stem cell transplant for aplastic anemia, so the T cells may come from the graft donor. The sequences come from PBMCs, mostly from graft donor cells, collected 180 days after TCRalphabeta/CD19-depleted stem cell transplant. In DNA, the CDR3 is TGTGCCAGCAGTTTGACTGAAGGAGGCCTAGCCAAAAACATTCAGTACTTC. Translating it yields CASSLTEGGLAKNIQYF.